A selection of T cell receptor beta chains follows, all from one sample in a study of T cell repertoires in cytomegalovirus infection. Each CDR3 protein is one row after TCRdb ran MiXCR on the reads. This table holds over 250,000 distinct CDR3 sequences, 22% found once. No antigen has been assigned to these receptors. The specimen comprised cultured PBMCs, sampled from culture after CMV antigen stimulation. Receptors originate from a human donor in good health (CMV status not recorded). Some clones in this sample may be carry-over from other donors' samples. CDR3s include the opening cysteine and the closing phenylalanine or tryptophan. Each record gives: V gene, J gene, CDR3 protein.

v_gene: TRBV27; j_gene: TRBJ2-1; CDR3aa: CASSLLGTYNEQFF
v_gene: TRBV6-6; j_gene: TRBJ1-2; CDR3aa: CASSYLVDGGLGYTF
v_gene: TRBV5-1; j_gene: TRBJ2-5; CDR3aa: CATKREAEETQYF
v_gene: TRBV7-2; j_gene: TRBJ2-1; CDR3aa: CASSVSGGAGGITEQFF
v_gene: TRBV29-1; j_gene: TRBJ2-5; CDR3aa: CSVESSVLQETQYF
v_gene: TRBV5-1; j_gene: TRBJ2-1; CDR3aa: CASSLTSGRFDEQFF
v_gene: TRBV25-1; j_gene: TRBJ1-4; CDR3aa: CASSEDATNEKLFF
v_gene: TRBV7-9; j_gene: TRBJ1-6; CDR3aa: CASSPGDSGPSPLHF
v_gene: TRBV10-3; j_gene: TRBJ2-1; CDR3aa: CAISESLAGAEQFF
v_gene: TRBV12-3/TRBV12-4; j_gene: TRBJ2-7; CDR3aa: CASSRGDSDYEQYF
v_gene: TRBV6-6; j_gene: TRBJ1-2; CDR3aa: CASSSLGQGSPYGYTF
v_gene: TRBV12-3/TRBV12-4; j_gene: TRBJ2-1; CDR3aa: CASSFFQRGRHEQFF
v_gene: TRBV11-2; j_gene: TRBJ2-2; CDR3aa: CASSLAVVNTGELFF
v_gene: TRBV7-6; j_gene: TRBJ1-2; CDR3aa: CASSSQDRTDLGGYTF
v_gene: TRBV6-5; j_gene: TRBJ2-1; CDR3aa: CASSRGRAGVNEQFF
v_gene: TRBV7-9; j_gene: TRBJ2-1; CDR3aa: CASSLGIPLTNEQFF
v_gene: TRBV4-1; j_gene: TRBJ1-5; CDR3aa: CASSQGSGNQPQHF
v_gene: TRBV7-2; j_gene: TRBJ1-2; CDR3aa: CASSLGIGRSGYTF
v_gene: TRBV11-2; j_gene: TRBJ2-4; CDR3aa: CASSPPLDSVAKNIQYF
v_gene: TRBV7-9; j_gene: TRBJ2-5; CDR3aa: CASSPSQGAVETQYF
v_gene: TRBV12-3/TRBV12-4; j_gene: TRBJ2-5; CDR3aa: CASSFALGGAEETQYF
v_gene: TRBV4-1; j_gene: TRBJ1-2; CDR3aa: CASSQPGQGLGGYGYTF
v_gene: TRBV6-5; j_gene: TRBJ2-1; CDR3aa: CASSSGLGGREQFF
v_gene: TRBV7-8; j_gene: TRBJ2-2; CDR3aa: CASSLMPPPFRGAGGELFF
v_gene: TRBV12-3/TRBV12-4; j_gene: TRBJ2-3; CDR3aa: CASSIRGGDFQGYTDTQYF
v_gene: TRBV10-1; j_gene: TRBJ1-1; CDR3aa: CASSVNRANTEAFF
v_gene: TRBV18; j_gene: TRBJ2-7; CDR3aa: CASSPKGGAEQYF
v_gene: TRBV20-1; j_gene: TRBJ1-6; CDR3aa: CSAAGDNSPLHF
v_gene: TRBV7-9; j_gene: TRBJ1-1; CDR3aa: CASTLRQGSTEAFF
v_gene: TRBV11-2; j_gene: TRBJ2-1; CDR3aa: CASSWPVAGGPNEQFF
v_gene: TRBV11-3; j_gene: TRBJ2-1; CDR3aa: CASSLDNIRDEQFF
v_gene: TRBV12-3/TRBV12-4; j_gene: TRBJ2-3; CDR3aa: CASSLNLGGRTDTQYF
v_gene: TRBV7-8; j_gene: TRBJ2-3; CDR3aa: CASNQGGGVYTDTQYF
v_gene: TRBV4-1; j_gene: TRBJ2-4; CDR3aa: CASSGTGVQGLAVKNIQYF
v_gene: TRBV7-2; j_gene: TRBJ2-1; CDR3aa: CASSLALGRPDNEQFF
v_gene: TRBV7-2; j_gene: TRBJ2-6; CDR3aa: CASSLGTTGANVLTF
v_gene: TRBV7-8; j_gene: TRBJ2-7; CDR3aa: CASSLTPVREGYEQYF
v_gene: TRBV6-1; j_gene: TRBJ2-3; CDR3aa: CASSRQVLNTDTQYF
v_gene: TRBV12-3/TRBV12-4; j_gene: TRBJ1-5; CDR3aa: CASRNRGPPQHF
v_gene: TRBV18; j_gene: TRBJ1-1; CDR3aa: CASSPDGTYTEAFF
v_gene: TRBV7-1; j_gene: TRBJ1-1; CDR3aa: CASSPGDRGLDDTEAFF
v_gene: TRBV12-5; j_gene: TRBJ1-1; CDR3aa: CASGLVISQENTEAFF
v_gene: TRBV10-2; j_gene: TRBJ2-3; CDR3aa: CASSESIAGRVDTQYF
v_gene: TRBV24-1; j_gene: TRBJ2-1; CDR3aa: CATSPGSYNEQFF
v_gene: TRBV7-8; j_gene: TRBJ1-4; CDR3aa: CASSLATGLGEKLFF
v_gene: TRBV7-9; j_gene: TRBJ2-5; CDR3aa: CASSSYRVETQYF
v_gene: TRBV20-1; j_gene: TRBJ1-2; CDR3aa: CSARETARSYYTF
v_gene: TRBV19; j_gene: TRBJ1-2; CDR3aa: CASSTLDRNYGYTF
v_gene: TRBV5-4; j_gene: TRBJ2-7; CDR3aa: CAGKTGVVGEQYF
v_gene: TRBV9; j_gene: TRBJ2-1; CDR3aa: CASSYYYGGGNEQFF
v_gene: TRBV10-3; j_gene: TRBJ1-1; CDR3aa: CAISESRGTFF
v_gene: TRBV19; j_gene: TRBJ2-1; CDR3aa: CASSIDYGSSYNEQFF
v_gene: TRBV27; j_gene: TRBJ1-4; CDR3aa: CASSPRYATNEKLFF
v_gene: TRBV6-2/TRBV6-3; j_gene: TRBJ1-4; CDR3aa: CASSRGLGDEKLFF
v_gene: TRBV4-1; j_gene: TRBJ2-1; CDR3aa: CASSQVASGRNEQFF